These 24 T cell receptor beta chains share one sample of origin, sequenced in a study of regulatory T cells in long-lasting Graves disease. Indicated time point: newly diagnosed GD, antithyroid drugs for less than 3 months. PBMC RNA served as the TCR library source. The authors built TCR beta libraries using iRepertoire HTBI primers and Arm-PCR of CDR3 regions. From the multiplex PCR reads, TCRdb called clonotypes with MiXCR, one entry per CDR3 protein. The sample lists 440,000 or so distinct CDR3 sequences; about a sixth were seen once. These same data were also listed under a study on T cells in Graves' hyperthyroidism and ophthalmopathy.

The input for sequencing was peripheral blood mononuclear cells (PBMCs), taken at new diagnosis, from a patient treated with antithyroid drugs. These receptors came from a woman aged 25-40 years with Graves disease.

Ten or more counts support this clonotype. V usage is TRBV15 and J usage is TRBJ2-7; D is perhaps TRBD1 (7 bases). The CDR3 consists of 17 residues. V was clipped by 3 bases and J by 3 bases, with 21 bases between them. Per germline, CDR1 LNHNV and CDR2 YYDKDF (reference sequence). In DNA, the CDR3 is TGTGCCACCAGCAGTCCCCCCGGGCGGGACAGTCTCTACGAGCAGTACTTC. Its translation is CATSSPPGRDSLYEQYF.

This clonotype was found many times. The V gene is TRBV10-3, the J gene TRBJ1-1, with D unresolved. The CDR3 totals 14 residues. V lost 2 bases and J lost 4, with 11 bases in between. Germline CDR1 is ENHRY and CDR2 is SYGVKD. The CDR3 region is CAISEPNQSTEAFF. The CDR3 nucleotides are TGTGCCATCAGTGAGCCCAACCAGAGCACTGAAGCTTTCTTT.

This clonotype was seen a handful of times. This sequence joins TRBV11-2 and TRBJ2-7, with 9 positions matching TRBD1. The CDR3 totals 16 residues. Germline CDR1 SGHAT, CDR2 FQNNGV. J was trimmed by 1 base and V by 4 bases; bases with no gene match: 8. The DNA of the CDR3 is TGTGCCAGCAGCTCCTCCGGGACAGGGATTTCCTACGAGCAGTACTTC. Encoded protein: CASSSSGTGISYEQYF.

A note on this clonotype: One junction end disagrees with the germline gene, perhaps due to a read error. The chain recombines TRBV10-1 with TRBJ2-2, with TRBD2 matching 11 bases. There are 16 residues in the CDR3. Germline CDR1 reads WNHNN; CDR2 reads SYGVQD (reference sequence). The CDR3 bases are TGTGCCAGCAAGGCTAGCGGGAGGCGGAGCACCGGGGAGCTGTTTTTT. Its protein product is CASKASGRRSTGELFF.

The chain links TRBV9 to TRBJ2-2; D is uncertain. This CDR3 comprises 17 residues. Trimming took off 0 bases at V and 4 bases at J, with 16 bases between the two ends. CDR1 SGDLS and CDR2 YYNGEE come from the germline V gene. The CDR3 nucleotides are TGTGCCAGCAGCGTAGGATACGGTGGGCGTCGCACCGGGGAGCTGTTTTTT. Amino acids: CASSVGYGGRRTGELFF.

In DNA form, the CDR3 reads TGTGCTCTCTCCCGGGACCCCGGCGGCGGAGATACGCAGTATTTT. Amino acid sequence: CALSRDPGGGDTQYF. The chain employs TRBV12-3 or TRBV12-4 and TRBJ2-3; possibly TRBD1 or TRBD2 for D (5 bases each). The CDR3 loop spans 15 amino acids.

This clonotype was observed at least ten times. The genes are TRBV28 and TRBJ2-7, with TRBD2 as a possible D gene (6 bases). V was trimmed by 6 bases and J by 1 base, leaving 13 bases between them. CDR3 length equals 14 residues. The V gene's germline CDR1 is MDHEN and CDR2 SYDVKM. The CDR3 loop reads CASSSAGPSYEQYF. DNA of the CDR3: TGTGCCAGCAGCTCGGCGGGACCTTCCTACGAGCAGTACTTC.

Many counts were recorded for this clonotype. The chain is built from TRBV7-8 and TRBJ1-1; 8 positions agree with TRBD1. The junction had 4 bases not matched to a gene; V was cut back by 7 bases and J by 0 bases. Germline-derived CDR1 and CDR2 are SGHVS and FQNEAQ. CDR3 size: 14 residues. CDR3 DNA sequence: TGTGCCAGCACAGGACAGGGAATGAACACTGAAGCTTTCTTT. It codes for CASTGQGMNTEAFF.

This clonotype was found many times. V and J are TRBV10-2 and TRBJ2-7, with TRBD2 matching over 13 bases. Trimming took 6 bases from V and 5 from J; bases not matched to a gene: 4. Per the germline V gene, CDR1 is WSHSY and CDR2 is SAAADI. The CDR3 runs to 14 residues. CDR3 sequence: CASRLAGGKDEQYF. CDR3 coding DNA: TGCGCCAGCAGACTAGCGGGAGGGAAGGACGAGCAGTACTTC.

This clonotype was detected ten times or more. This rearrangement joins TRBV30 to TRBJ2-1, with TRBD2 matching 7 bases. CDR1 is GTSNPN, CDR2 SVGIG, per germline (reference sequence). Trimming cost V 3 bases and J 11 bases; bases outside gene matches: 19. The CDR3 runs to 16 residues. In DNA, the CDR3 is TGTGCCTGGAGGACCCCCGGCGCGGGAGCGGGTGTGAAGCAGTTCTTC. Translating gives CAWRTPGAGAGVKQFF.

This clonotype was seen ten or more times. V and J are TRBV15 and TRBJ2-7; TRBD2 aligns across 12 bases. Germline V lookup: CDR1 LNHNV, CDR2 YYDKDF (reference sequence). The CDR3 sequence is 15 residues long. Trimming at V came to 1 base and at J to 6 bases, leaving 4 bases not matched to a gene. The CDR3 region has the DNA TGTGCCACCAGCAGAGGCCTAGCGGGAGGGGGCGAGCAGTACTTC. This sequence encodes CATSRGLAGGGEQYF.

The gene calls are TRBV20-1 and TRBJ1-4, with D possibly matching TRBD1 (5 bases). The CDR3 loop spans 13 amino acids. CDR1 is DFQATT, CDR2 SNEGSKA, per germline (reference sequence). V was clipped by 6 bases and J by 8 bases, with 16 bases between them. The CDR3, as DNA: TGCAGTGCATGGGTAGACAGCCAAGAAAAACTGTTTTTT. As protein: CSAWVDSQEKLFF.

This chain connects TRBV15 to TRBJ2-3, with D perhaps matching TRBD1 or TRBD2 (5 bases each). The CDR3 extends over 16 amino acids. Germline CDR1 reads LNHNV; CDR2 reads YYDKDF (reference sequence). V was clipped by 1 base and J by 5 bases, with 16 bases between them. CDR3 bases: TGTGCCACCAGCAGAGGGGGCTTGGGGGAGAGAGATACGCAGTATTTT. Amino acids: CATSRGGLGERDTQYF.

This clonotype was seen ten or more times. The chain uses TRBV12-3 or TRBV12-4 and TRBJ2-2; 8 positions agree with TRBD2. CDR3 length: 17 residues. V was clipped by 6 bases and J by 3 bases; unmatched bases: 12. CDR3 loop: CASSWASGSVDTGELFF. The CDR3 bases are TGTGCCAGCAGCTGGGCGAGCGGGAGCGTCGACACCGGGGAGCTGTTTTTT.

This clonotype was seen many times. The chain uses TRBV15 and TRBJ2-3; D gene unclear. Per germline, CDR1 LNHNV and CDR2 YYDKDF (reference sequence). V was pared by 1 base and J by 0 bases, with 8 bases between. This CDR3 is 15 amino acids long. CDR3 region: CATSRGGQSTDTQYF. The CDR3 DNA reads as TGTGCCACCAGCAGAGGTGGCCAAAGCACAGATACGCAGTATTTT.

This chain connects TRBV19 to TRBJ2-5; TRBD2 is a possible D gene (5 bases). The J call may be faulty, since TRBJ2-1 better matches the DNA end. In germline, CDR1 is LNHDA, CDR2 SQIVND (reference sequence). CDR3 length equals 9 residues. Here the CDR3 DNA reads TGTGCCGACCCCGAGGGGCAGTTCTTC. Its protein is CADPEGQFF.

Worth noting for this clonotype: A read error is possible here, since a much larger clone lies one base away. The chain has TRBV2 and TRBJ2-1, with 9 bases identical to TRBD1. CDR3 length: 14 amino acids. Germline V gives CDR1 SNHLY, CDR2 FYNNEI. This CDR3 is CVTQDRGTYNEQFF. The CDR3 region has the DNA TGTGTCACCCAGGACAGGGGAACCTACAATGAGCAGTTCTTC.

This clonotype was found many times. V usage is TRBV29-1 and J usage is TRBJ2-5; the match to TRBD2 covers 7 bases. V gave up 1 base and J gave up 5 bases; unmatched junction bases: 13. CDR1 SQVTM and CDR2 ANQGSEA come from the germline V gene. The CDR3 consists of 16 residues. The CDR3 DNA sequence: TGCAGCGTTGAAGGGGTGGCTAGCGGAGCCGGGGAGACCCAGTACTTC. Translation: CSVEGVASGAGETQYF.

This chain links TRBV9 with TRBJ1-2; 8 bases align to TRBD1. The junction had 8 bases not matched to a gene; V was cut back by 0 bases and J by 4 bases. The germline V gene encodes CDR1 SGDLS and CDR2 YYNGEE. The CDR3 covers 16 residues. CDR3: CASSVERTGQVYGYTF. CDR3 sequence (DNA): TGTGCCAGCAGCGTAGAGAGAACGGGACAGGTCTATGGCTACACCTTC.

This clonotype has ten or more counts. The chain joins TRBV10-2 to TRBJ2-7; no definite D call. With 4 bases removed from V and 4 bases from J, the gap between germline ends came to 11 bases. There are 13 residues in the CDR3. Germline CDR1 WSHSY, CDR2 SAAADI. CDR3 loop: CASSVSVGYEQYF. CDR3 sequence (DNA): TGCGCCAGCAGTGTAAGCGTCGGTTACGAGCAGTACTTC.

In this sample, this clonotype turned up many times. The chain is built from TRBV28 and TRBJ2-1, with 15 nucleotides matching TRBD2. Germline V gene sequence: CDR1 MDHEN, CDR2 SYDVKM. CDR3 size: 18 residues. V was pared by 7 bases and J by 4 bases, with 11 bases of the junction left unmatched. DNA of the CDR3: TGTGCCAGCACCGGGGGACTAGCGGGAGGAGAACCTTACAATGAGCAGTTCTTC. Protein sequence: CASTGGLAGGEPYNEQFF. Drawing the rest from reference TRBV28 and TRBJ2-1, the complete variable domain is DVKVTQSSRYLVKRTGEKVFLECVQDMDHENMFWYRQDPGLGLRLIYFSYDVKMKEKGDIPEGYSVSREKKERFSLILESASTNQTSMYLCASTGGLAGGEPYNEQFFGPGTRLTVL.

CDR3 amino acids: CASSGRDISYEQYF. The CDR3 region has the DNA TGTGCCAGCAGCGGCCGGGACATCTCCTACGAGCAGTACTTC. This chain uses TRBV7-6 with TRBJ2-7, with D possibly being TRBD1 (6 bases). Germline CDR1 is SGHVS and CDR2 is FNYEAQ. The CDR3 has 14 residues. The V end was cut by 5 bases, the J end by 0 bases, with 11 bases between.

This clonotype appeared many times. The chain has TRBV15 and TRBJ1-2; TRBD1 might be the D (6 bases). Germline CDR1 and CDR2: LNHNV and YYDKDF (reference sequence). V dropped 0 bases and J dropped 2 bases, with 10 bases sitting between them. CDR3 length equals 15 residues. CDR3 residues: CATSRDGQGNYGYTF. The CDR3 coding sequence is TGTGCCACCAGCAGAGACGGCCAGGGGAACTATGGCTACACCTTC.

The chain recombines TRBV5-1 with TRBJ2-1, with 8 bases that match TRBD1. The germline gives CDR1 SGHRS, CDR2 YFSETQ. The CDR3 consists of 15 residues. The ends lost 6 bases at V and 4 bases at J; junction bases unmatched: 9. CDR3 protein: CASTPLGTGYNEQFF. CDR3 coding DNA: TGCGCCAGCACCCCCCTCGGGACAGGATACAATGAGCAGTTCTTC.